Here is one T cell receptor beta chain with its context. Its specificity is unknown. CD45RO negativity and positive selection for CCR7 defined naive CD8 cells, a population that excluded terminally differentiated effector memory CD45RA+ cells. This sample is part of a study of shared clonotypes between healthy human individuals. The study, taken as a whole, reports: Investigators expected sequencing depth to affect clonotype sharing among donors.

The CDR3 spans 16 residues. Trimming removed 3 bases at V and 6 bases at J, with 21 bases between. From germline, CDR1 is MNHEY and CDR2 SMNVEV (reference sequence). TCRdb keeps only in-frame clones here, not all; method: immunoSEQ multiplex PCR. The sample includes 750,000 to 1,000,000 clones, 92% of them seen just once. This chain uses TRBV27 with TRBJ2-7; possibly TRBD2 for D (5 bases). The sequence was obtained from a man aged 25 to 45 in good health. Sequencing used naive CD8+ T cells sorted from blood. The CDR3 sequence is CASSLHKMGAPSEQYF. CDR3 sequence (DNA): TGTGCCAGCAGTTTGCACAAGATGGGAGCTCCGTCCGAGCAGTACTTC.